The sequence of this T cell receptor (beta chain) was determined in a study of T-cell memory formation after mild COVID-19. Broader study findings: The SARS-CoV-2 specificity of second-wave clones reaching peak at day 37 remained unverified.

About this clonotype: Its specificity is unknown.

TCRdb reanalysed the 5' RACE reads using MiXCR and keeps one entry per CDR3 protein. This sample yields around 300,000 distinct CDR3 sequences, of which 13% to 15% are seen a single time; roughly a fifth belongs to the top ten. Material for sequencing was PBMCs or a T cell subset sorted from them (not recorded which). This sequence originates from a man younger than 35 who had mild COVID-19 (a few samples of this study predate the infection). Cell type and time point are not known.

CDR3 region: CASSQESGQAHYGYTF. The CDR3 DNA reads as TGTGCCAGCAGCCAAGAATCGGGACAGGCTCACTATGGCTACACCTTC. This rearrangement joins TRBV3-1 to TRBJ1-2; 8 bases fit TRBD1. The germline V gene has CDR1 LGHDT and CDR2 YNNKEL (reference sequence). V lost 0 bases and J lost 3; bases outside the gene matches: 6. This CDR3 comprises 16 residues.